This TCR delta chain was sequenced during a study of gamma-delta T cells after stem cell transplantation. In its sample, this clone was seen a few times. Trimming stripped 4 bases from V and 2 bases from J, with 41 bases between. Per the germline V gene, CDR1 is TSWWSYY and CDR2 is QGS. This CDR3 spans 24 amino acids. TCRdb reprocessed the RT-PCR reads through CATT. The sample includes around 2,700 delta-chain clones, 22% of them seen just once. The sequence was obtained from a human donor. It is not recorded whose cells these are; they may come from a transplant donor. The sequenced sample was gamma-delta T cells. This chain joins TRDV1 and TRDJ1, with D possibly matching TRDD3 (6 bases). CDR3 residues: CALGAWAWSSGYPPFPFLTDKLIF. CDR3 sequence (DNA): TGTGCTCTTGGGGCCTGGGCCTGGTCCTCTGGATACCCCCCTTTCCCCTTTTTAACCGATAAACTCATCTTT.